Below, 20 T cell receptor beta chains from the same sample are listed, as sequenced in a study of T cells in localized non-small cell lung cancer. Method: immunoSEQ multiplex PCR; TCRdb's copy keeps in-frame clones and lacks some. This repertoire shows about 36,000 clones, 70% to 90% found once; its top ten account for 7% to 7.5%. The sequencing here drew on peripheral blood, taken before any cancer treatment. The receptor set was obtained from a woman between 35 and 75 years old with stage I lung adenocarcinoma.

This clone was detected a few times. This rearrangement joins TRBV11-2 to TRBJ2-7; tentative D call: TRBD1 (5 bases). Germline V gene data show CDR1 as SGHAT and CDR2 as FQNNGV. The V end was cut by 5 bases, the J end by 2 bases, with 19 bases between. The CDR3 consists of 16 residues. The CDR3 region is CASSHVTGKGPYEQYF. CDR3 sequence (DNA): TGTGCCAGCAGCCATGTAACAGGAAAGGGGCCCTACGAGCAGTACTTC.

This clone was counted a single time. The chain couples TRBV7-8 to TRBJ1-4; TRBD1 matches 10 bases. After removal of 5 bases from V and 11 bases from J, the junction contained 11 bases not matched to a gene. The CDR3 extends over 15 amino acids. Germline V gene data show CDR1 as SGHVS and CDR2 as FQNEAQ. Written as DNA, the CDR3 is TGTGCCAGCAGCGCAATCCCGGGACAGGGGATCAAACTGTTTTTT. Encoded protein: CASSAIPGQGIKLFF. Together with reference TRBV7-8 and TRBJ1-4, the CDR3 gives the full variable domain: GAGVSQSPRYKVAKRGQDVALRCDPISGHVSLFWYQQALGQGPEFLTYFQNEAQLDKSGLPSDRFFAERPEGSVSTLKIQRTQQEDSAVYLCASSAIPGQGIKLFFGSGTQLSVL.

The chain links TRBV6-4 to TRBJ1-1, with D unclear. Germline V gene sequence: CDR1 MRHNA, CDR2 SNTAGT. CDR3 length equals 13 residues. The V end was cut by 5 bases, the J end by 1 base, with 8 bases between. The CDR3 DNA follows: TGTGCCAGCAGTTTCGACGCGAACACTGAAGCTTTCTTT. It specifies CASSFDANTEAFF.

The chain couples TRBV4-2 to TRBJ1-5; tentatively, D is TRBD1 (6 bases). The germline gives CDR1 LGHNA, CDR2 YNFKEQ. The CDR3 runs 16 residues. V lost 0 bases and J 3 bases, leaving 12 bases between the germline ends. The CDR3 here is CASSQDLGGYNQPQHF. In DNA form, the CDR3 reads TGTGCCAGCAGCCAAGATTTGGGGGGCTACAATCAGCCCCAGCATTTT.

For the CDR3, the DNA is TGCGCCAGCAGCCACGGAAACAGGAGATCTGAAGCTTTCTTT. Its translation is CASSHGNRRSEAFF. This chain links TRBV5-1 with TRBJ1-1; maybe TRBD1 (5 bases). CDR1 is SGHRS and CDR2 is YFSETQ in the germline V gene. This CDR3 has 14 amino acids. V gave up 4 bases and J gave up 6 bases, with 16 bases separating them. The full variable domain, in which reference TRBV5-1 and TRBJ1-1 provide the parts outside the CDR3, is KAGVTQTPRYLIKTRGQQVTLSCSPISGHRSVSWYQQTPGQGLQFLFEYFSETQRNKGNFPGRFSGRQFSNSRSEMNVSTLELGDSALYLCASSHGNRRSEAFFGQGTRLTVV.

The rearrangement joins TRBV6-1 to TRBJ1-2, with TRBD1 matching 7 bases. The trim removed 10 bases at V and 4 bases at J, leaving 9 bases unmatched. This CDR3 has 13 residues. Germline CDR1 MNHNS, CDR2 SASEGT. In DNA form, the CDR3 reads TGTGCCACCTTGAGAGGACAGGCCTATGGCTACACCTTC. Translation gives CATLRGQAYGYTF.

The chain couples TRBV5-1 to TRBJ1-2; D is unclear. The V gene's germline CDR1 is SGHRS and CDR2 YFSETQ. Trimming took 0 bases from V and 5 from J, leaving 20 bases between them. The CDR3 has 17 residues. CDR3 in amino acids: CASSLGVQANRIYGYTF. CDR3 nucleotides: TGCGCCAGCAGCTTGGGCGTCCAGGCCAACCGCATTTATGGCTACACCTTC.

This chain connects TRBV5-1 to TRBJ2-5; D call uncertain. Trimming removed 1 base at V and 0 bases at J, with 10 bases between. The length of the CDR3 is 15 residues. The germline gives CDR1 SGHRS, CDR2 YFSETQ. CDR3 in amino acids: CASSLTSVYQETQYF. As DNA, the CDR3 is TGCGCCAGCAGCTTGACCTCAGTCTACCAAGAGACCCAGTACTTC.

The chain carries TRBV19 and TRBJ1-3; 8 bases agree with TRBD1. Germline CDR1 reads LNHDA; CDR2 reads SQIVND (reference sequence). CDR3 size: 16 residues. V gave up 2 bases and J gave up 0 bases; unmatched junction bases: 3. CDR3 protein: CASSIRTGSSGNTIYF. DNA for the CDR3: TGTGCCAGTAGTATAAGGACAGGGAGCTCTGGAAACACCATATATTTT.

The chain recombines TRBV19 with TRBJ2-3, with D tentatively TRBD1 or TRBD2 (5 bases each). The CDR3 is 16 amino acids. Per germline, CDR1 LNHDA and CDR2 SQIVND (reference sequence). V dropped 3 bases and J dropped 5 bases, with 18 bases sitting between them. The CDR3 spells CASSIGSWGFQDTQYF. Here the CDR3 DNA reads TGTGCCAGTAGTATTGGCTCGTGGGGGTTTCAAGATACGCAGTATTTT.

The chain couples TRBV4-3 to TRBJ2-3, with D uncertain. V was shortened by 1 base and J by 4 bases, with 6 bases between the two germline ends. This CDR3 is built from 13 residues. Per germline, CDR1 LGHNA and CDR2 YSLEER. The DNA of the CDR3 is TGCGCCAGCAGCCAAGTCCCGGCAGATACGCAGTATTTT. Amino acids: CASSQVPADTQYF.

The chain joins TRBV6-1 to TRBJ1-3; 9 positions match TRBD1. V was pared by 6 bases and J by 4 bases, with 7 bases of the junction left unmatched. Germline CDR1 MNHNS, CDR2 SASEGT. The CDR3 has 15 amino acids. CDR3 sequence reads: CASSRDRESGNTIYF. Here the CDR3 DNA reads TGTGCCAGCAGCCGGGACAGGGAATCCGGAAACACCATATATTTT.

The chain links TRBV30 to TRBJ2-7; weak D call: TRBD1 (5 bases). The length of the CDR3 is 12 residues. Germline V gene sequence: CDR1 GTSNPN, CDR2 SVGIG (reference sequence). Trimming removed 2 bases from V and 4 bases from J, with 9 bases in between. As DNA, the CDR3 is TGTGCCTGGAGTCGACAGAGATACGAGCAGTACTTC. This codes for CAWSRQRYEQYF.

The V gene is TRBV2, the J gene TRBJ1-1; D remains ambiguous. Trimming shortened V by 6 bases and J by 2 bases, and 16 bases separated the two germline ends. The germline CDR1 and CDR2 sequences are SNHLY and FYNNEI. The CDR3 loop spans 15 amino acids. This CDR3 reads CASSPFFEINTEAFF. CDR3 in DNA: TGTGCCAGCAGCCCCTTCTTCGAGATTAACACTGAAGCTTTCTTT.

The V gene is TRBV6-1, the J gene TRBJ1-5; D is undetermined. Germline V gene lookup returns CDR1 MNHNS and CDR2 SASEGT. Trimming removed 3 bases from V and 3 bases from J, with 12 bases in between. The CDR3 sequence is 15 residues long. The CDR3 coding sequence is TGTGCCAGCAGTGAGTTCGGCAGACACAATCAGCCCCAGCATTTT. It specifies CASSEFGRHNQPQHF.

As DNA, the CDR3 is TGTGCCAGCAGCCGCCCAACAACTAATGAAAAACTGTTTTTT. It yields the protein CASSRPTTNEKLFF. The rearrangement links TRBV28 to TRBJ1-4; D is unresolved. From germline, CDR1 is MDHEN and CDR2 SYDVKM. The length of the CDR3 is 14 residues. The V gene lost 6 bases and the J gene lost 0 bases, with 8 bases spanning the gap.

The V gene is TRBV11-2, the J gene TRBJ1-6, with D maybe TRBD1 (5 bases). CDR3 size: 17 residues. The V and J ends lost 5 bases and 3 bases respectively, with 17 bases between them. CDR1 and CDR2 from the germline V gene are SGHAT and FQNNGV. CDR3 coding DNA: TGTGCCAGCAGCCGGGGGTCGGGTTTGGGCTATAATTCACCCCTCCACTTT. It translates to CASSRGSGLGYNSPLHF.

The chain recombines TRBV13 with TRBJ2-3, with TRBD2 identical over 10 bases. Germline loops: CDR1 PRHDT, CDR2 FYEKMQ (reference sequence). The ends lost 1 base at V and 2 bases at J; junction bases unmatched: 18. The CDR3 covers 21 residues. DNA for the CDR3: TGTGCCAGCAGCTTAGAAGGAGAATTAGCGGGGGGCGGTACCCTCACAGATACGCAGTATTTT. Translation gives CASSLEGELAGGGTLTDTQYF.

V usage is TRBV5-1 and J usage is TRBJ2-5, with D perhaps matching TRBD1 (5 bases). Trimming shortened V by 0 bases and J by 5 bases, and 14 bases separated the two germline ends. The germline gives CDR1 SGHRS, CDR2 YFSETQ. The CDR3 is made up of 15 amino acids. CDR3 sequence: CASSLVGASFETQYF. The CDR3 nucleotides are TGCGCCAGCAGCTTGGTTGGGGCCAGCTTCGAGACCCAGTACTTC.

The chain combines TRBV9 with TRBJ2-3; D perhaps matches TRBD1 (6 bases). Germline loops: CDR1 SGDLS, CDR2 YYNGEE. Trimming shortened V by 7 bases and J by 3 bases, and 18 bases separated the two germline ends. CDR3 length: 15 residues. CDR3 nucleotide sequence: TGTGCCAGCCAAAGGGGGAGTTTGACAACAGATACGCAGTATTTT. This gives the protein CASQRGSLTTDTQYF.